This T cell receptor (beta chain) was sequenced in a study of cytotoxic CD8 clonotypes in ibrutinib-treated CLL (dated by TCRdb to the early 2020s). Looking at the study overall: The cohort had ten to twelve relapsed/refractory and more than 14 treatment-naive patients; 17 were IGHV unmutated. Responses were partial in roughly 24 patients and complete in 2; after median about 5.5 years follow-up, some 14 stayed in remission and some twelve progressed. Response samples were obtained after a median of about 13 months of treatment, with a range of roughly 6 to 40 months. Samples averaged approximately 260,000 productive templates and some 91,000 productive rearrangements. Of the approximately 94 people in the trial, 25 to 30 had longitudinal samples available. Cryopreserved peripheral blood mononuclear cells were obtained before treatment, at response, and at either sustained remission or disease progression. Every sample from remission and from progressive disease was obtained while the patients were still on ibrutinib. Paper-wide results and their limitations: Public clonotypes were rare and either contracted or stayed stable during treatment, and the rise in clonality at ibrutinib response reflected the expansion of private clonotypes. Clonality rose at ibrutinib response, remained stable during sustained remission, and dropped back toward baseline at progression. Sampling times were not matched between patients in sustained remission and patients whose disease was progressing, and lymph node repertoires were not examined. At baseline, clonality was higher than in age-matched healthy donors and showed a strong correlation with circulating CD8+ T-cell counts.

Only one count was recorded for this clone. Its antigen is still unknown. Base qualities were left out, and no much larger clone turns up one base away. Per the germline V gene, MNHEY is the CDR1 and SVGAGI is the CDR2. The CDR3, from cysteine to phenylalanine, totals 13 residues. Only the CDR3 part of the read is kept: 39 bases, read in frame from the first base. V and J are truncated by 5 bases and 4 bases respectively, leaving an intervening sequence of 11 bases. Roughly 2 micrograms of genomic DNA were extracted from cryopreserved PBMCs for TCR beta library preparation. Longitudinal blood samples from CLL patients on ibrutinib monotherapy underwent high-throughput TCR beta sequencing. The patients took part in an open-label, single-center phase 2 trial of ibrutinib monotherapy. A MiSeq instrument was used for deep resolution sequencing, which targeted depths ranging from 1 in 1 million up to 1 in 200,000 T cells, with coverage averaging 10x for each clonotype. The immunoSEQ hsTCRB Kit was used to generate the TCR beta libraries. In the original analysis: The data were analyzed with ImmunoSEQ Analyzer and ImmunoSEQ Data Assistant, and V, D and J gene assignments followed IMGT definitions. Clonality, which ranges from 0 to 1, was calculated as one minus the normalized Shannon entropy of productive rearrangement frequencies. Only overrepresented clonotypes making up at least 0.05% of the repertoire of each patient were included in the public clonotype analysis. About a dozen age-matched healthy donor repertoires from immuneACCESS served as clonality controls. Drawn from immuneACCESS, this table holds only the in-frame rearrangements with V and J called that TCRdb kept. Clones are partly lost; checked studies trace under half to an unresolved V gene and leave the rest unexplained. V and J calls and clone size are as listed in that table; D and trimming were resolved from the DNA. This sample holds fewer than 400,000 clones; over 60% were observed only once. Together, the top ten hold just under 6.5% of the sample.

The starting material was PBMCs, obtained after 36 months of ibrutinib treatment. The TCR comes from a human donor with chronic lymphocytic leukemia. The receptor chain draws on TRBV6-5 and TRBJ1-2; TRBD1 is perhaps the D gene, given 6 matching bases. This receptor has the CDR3 CASSGGLSYGYTF. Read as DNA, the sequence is TGTGCCAGCAGTGGGGGGCTCTCCTATGGCTACACCTTC.